These 14 T cell receptor beta chains originate from one sample sequenced in a study of response to subunit inactivated influenza vaccine. TCRdb processed the RT-PCR reads anew with MiXCR; each CDR3 protein has one entry. The repertoire holds 650,000 or so distinct CDR3 sequences, with 14% as singletons. The starting material was PBMCs from blood, obtained 14 days before vaccination. The receptors were sampled from a man in his forties or fifties who received an inactivated influenza vaccine.

The V call is TRBV6-4, the J call TRBJ2-1; D gene ambiguous. Trimming stripped 2 bases from V and 5 bases from J, with 7 bases between. The CDR3 has 13 residues. Germline V lookup: CDR1 MRHNA, CDR2 SNTAGT. The CDR3 nucleotides read TGTGCCAGCAGTGACCAGATTGACAATGAGCAGTTCTTC. Its protein is CASSDQIDNEQFF.

This clonotype was picked up a small number of times. The gene calls are TRBV2 and TRBJ1-6; maybe TRBD1 (6 bases). V lost 5 bases to trimming and J lost 9 bases, with 14 bases between them. The CDR3 is 14 amino acids. In germline, CDR1 is SNHLY, CDR2 FYNNEI. Written as DNA, the CDR3 is TGTGCCAGCAGTTCGGATCAGGGGAGTTCACCCCTCCACTTT. It is translated as CASSSDQGSSPLHF.

This clonotype was picked up a small number of times. The J gene is TRBJ1-1, the V gene TRBV12-3 or TRBV12-4; 7 nucleotides match TRBD1. After removal of 0 bases from V and 7 bases from J, the junction contained 5 bases not matched to a gene. The CDR3 is made up of 14 amino acids. The CDR3, as DNA: TGTGCCAGCAGTTTAGCAGGGGGCCTTAATGAAGCTTTCTTT. Translating gives CASSLAGGLNEAFF.

This clonotype was seen at least ten times. This chain uses TRBV24-1 with TRBJ1-5; 7 bases line up with TRBD1. CDR1 and CDR2 from the germline V gene are KGHDR and SFDVKD. The CDR3 covers 15 residues. V gave up 9 bases and J gave up 1 base; unmatched junction bases: 8. The CDR3 sequence is CATQPTGPSNQPQHF. In nucleotides, the CDR3 is TGTGCCACCCAGCCGACAGGGCCCAGCAATCAGCCCCAGCATTTT.

This clonotype was counted many times. The chain has TRBV5-6 and TRBJ1-5; no reliable D call. V was clipped by 2 bases and J by 7 bases, with 7 bases between them. The CDR3 spans 12 residues. Germline assignment: CDR1 SGHDT and CDR2 YYEEEE. The CDR3: CASSLFGQPQHF. The CDR3 nucleotides read TGTGCCAGCAGCTTATTCGGGCAGCCCCAGCATTTT.

This clonotype was picked up many times. The genes are TRBV12-3 or TRBV12-4 and TRBJ2-7, with TRBD1 identical over 7 bases. CDR3 length equals 13 residues. V lost 5 bases and J lost 2; bases outside the gene matches: 3. The CDR3, as DNA: TGTGCCAGCAGTAGGGACAGTACCTACGAGCAGTACTTC. It codes for CASSRDSTYEQYF.

This clonotype was detected ten times or more. This rearrangement joins TRBV9 to TRBJ2-1; D gene unclear. The CDR3 consists of 11 residues. V was cut by 3 bases and J by 8 bases, with 6 bases left in between. CDR1 and CDR2 from the germline V gene are SGDLS and YYNGEE. In nucleotides, the CDR3 is TGTGCCAGCAGCGCTCAGGATGAGCAGTTCTTC. This sequence encodes CASSAQDEQFF.

This sequence joins TRBV20-1 and TRBJ1-4; maybe TRBD1 (5 bases). Germline values: CDR1 DFQATT, CDR2 SNEGSKA (reference sequence). V was trimmed by 5 bases and J by 4 bases, leaving 14 bases between them. This CDR3 contains 14 residues. In nucleotides, the CDR3 is TGCAGTGCTCCAAACCGGGACGGTAATGAAAAACTGTTTTTT. This translates into CSAPNRDGNEKLFF.

This chain uses TRBV20-1 with TRBJ2-7, with D hard to call. The germline CDR1 and CDR2 sequences are DFQATT and SNEGSKA (reference sequence). With 1 base removed from V and 6 bases from J, the gap between germline ends came to 7 bases. The CDR3 consists of 11 residues. The CDR3 reads CSARAPVEQYF. In DNA, the CDR3 is TGCAGTGCTAGAGCCCCGGTCGAGCAGTACTTC.

This clonotype was found a few times. The V gene is TRBV24-1, the J gene TRBJ1-2; the D gene is possibly TRBD1 (5 bases). The CDR3 spans 14 residues. Trimming removed 3 bases at V and 4 bases at J, with 11 bases between. Per the germline V gene, CDR1 is KGHDR and CDR2 is SFDVKD. CDR3 protein: CATSDRNRPYGYTF. In nucleotides, the CDR3 is TGTGCCACCAGTGATCGGAACAGGCCCTATGGCTACACCTTC.

J is TRBJ2-7 and V is TRBV29-1; 11 nucleotides match TRBD2. V lost 6 bases and J lost 2; bases outside the gene matches: 3. Germline CDR1 is SQVTM and CDR2 is ANQGSEA. This CDR3 contains 13 residues. This CDR3 reads CSVFSGRAYEQYF. The CDR3 nucleotides read TGCAGCGTCTTTAGCGGGAGGGCCTACGAGCAGTACTTC.

This clonotype was counted a few times. This chain joins TRBV5-1 and TRBJ2-5, with D possibly matching TRBD2 (6 bases). Per the germline V gene, CDR1 is SGHRS and CDR2 is YFSETQ. This CDR3 region has 17 residues. The V end was cut by 1 base, the J end by 3 bases, with 19 bases between. The CDR3 DNA follows: TGCGCCAGCAGCTTGCATGGTAGCGGATCCCGGAAAGAGACCCAGTACTTC. It codes for CASSLHGSGSRKETQYF.

This clonotype was found a few times. This sequence joins TRBV29-1 and TRBJ1-2; weak D call: TRBD1 (5 bases). The germline CDR1 and CDR2 sequences are SQVTM and ANQGSEA. The CDR3 runs to 14 residues. Trimming stripped 2 bases from V and 4 bases from J, with 14 bases between. CDR3 loop: CSVEIVQGFYGYTF. The CDR3 bases are TGCAGCGTTGAAATTGTTCAGGGATTCTATGGCTACACCTTC.

The V call is TRBV20-1, the J call TRBJ2-4; 13 bases match TRBD2. The ends lost 4 bases at V and 2 bases at J; junction bases unmatched: 2. Germline CDR1 reads DFQATT; CDR2 reads SNEGSKA (reference sequence). The CDR3 loop spans 15 amino acids. This chain's CDR3 is CSAMGLAGTKNIQYF. In DNA form, the CDR3 reads TGCAGTGCTATGGGACTAGCGGGGACCAAAAACATTCAGTACTTC.